This is a list of T cell receptor beta chains from one sample in a study of OX40 agonist ivuxolimab in advanced cancers. The table came from immunoSEQ multiplex PCR; TCRdb's copy has only in-frame clones and leaves some out. The sample yields 35,000 to 55,000 clones, roughly 89% seen once. Here the sequenced sample was CD4+ or CD8+ T cells sorted from blood, taken in a trial of the OX40 agonist ivuxolimab. These TCRs come from an adult with an advanced solid tumor such as melanoma, head and neck, liver or kidney cancer. CDR3s include the opening cysteine and the closing phenylalanine or tryptophan. D genes are given only for firm matches. The size field is filled for only some rows; it gives once, few, many or a size class.

J gene | V gene | D gene | CDR3 length | clone size | CDR3 protein | CDR3 DNA
TRBJ2-1 | TRBV11-2 | - | 11 | - | CASSLTGQQFF | TGTGCCAGCAGCCTAACGGGACAGCAGTTCTTC
TRBJ1-2 | TRBV19 | - | 12 | - | CASSGGRRGYTF | TGTGCCAGTAGTGGGGGGCGCCGTGGCTACACCTTC
TRBJ1-6 | TRBV28 | TRBD1 | 14 | medium-sized | CASRETGGKSPLHF | TGTGCCAGCAGGGAGACAGGGGGCAAGTCACCCCTCCACTTT
TRBJ2-7 | TRBV28 | TRBD1 | 15 | - | CASSPGGTGVYEQYF | TGTGCCAGCAGTCCGGGCGGGACAGGGGTCTACGAGCAGTACTTC
TRBJ2-5 | TRBV5-1 | TRBD2 | 15 | - | CASSSGLAGGETQYF | TGCGCCAGCAGCTCTGGACTAGCGGGAGGAGAGACCCAGTACTTC
TRBJ2-7 | TRBV2 | - | 12 | - | CASRDRTYEQYF | TGTGCCAGCAGAGACAGAACCTACGAGCAGTACTTC
TRBJ2-7 | TRBV13 | - | 14 | - | CASSTRSEGYEQYF | TGTGCCAGCAGCACCCGTTCAGAAGGCTACGAGCAGTACTTC
TRBJ2-4 | TRBV6-1 | - | 16 | - | CASSEAEGIAKNIQYF | TGTGCCAGCAGCGAAGCGGAGGGTATAGCCAAAAACATTCAGTACTTC
TRBJ2-7 | TRBV11-2 | TRBD1 | 14 | - | CASSFTGTGYEQYF | TGTGCCAGCAGCTTCACCGGGACAGGCTACGAGCAGTACTTC
TRBJ2-1 | TRBV7-7 | - | 14 | - | CASSLGISGAEQFF | TGTGCTAGCAGCTTAGGAATTTCCGGGGCTGAGCAGTTCTTC
TRBJ1-5 | TRBV5-1 | TRBD1 | 16 | few | CASSLGTGGSGQPQHF | TGCGCCAGCAGCTTGGGGACAGGCGGGTCGGGTCAGCCCCAGCATTTT
TRBJ1-1 | TRBV19 | - | 16 | - | CASSIGSGGTNTEAFF | TGTGCCAGTAGTATTGGGTCGGGGGGGACGAACACTGAAGCTTTCTTT
TRBJ2-1 | TRBV19 | - | 12 | - | CASSIGFYEQFF | TGTGCCAGTAGTATCGGGTTCTATGAGCAGTTCTTC
TRBJ2-1 | TRBV30 | TRBD2 | 16 | - | CAWSAGLAGGYNEQFF | TGTGCCTGGAGCGCCGGACTAGCGGGGGGCTACAATGAGCAGTTCTTC
TRBJ1-1 | TRBV11-2 | - | 13 | - | CASSLSGNTEAFF | TGTGCCAGCAGCTTATCGGGAAACACTGAAGCTTTCTTT
TRBJ2-7 | TRBV2 | TRBD2 | 15 | - | CASSELAGGSYEQYF | TGTGCCAGCAGTGAACTCGCGGGAGGGTCCTACGAGCAGTACTTC
TRBJ1-2 | TRBV19 | TRBD1 | 16 | - | CASSAEPGQWFYGYTF | TGTGCCAGTAGTGCTGAACCGGGACAGTGGTTCTATGGCTACACCTTC
TRBJ2-7 | TRBV7-8 | - | 12 | - | CASSLQSYEQYF | TGTGCCAGCAGCTTACAGAGCTACGAGCAGTACTTC
TRBJ2-1 | TRBV11-1 | TRBD2 | 15 | - | CASSFWGTSENEQFF | TGTGCCAGCAGCTTCTGGGGGACTAGCGAGAATGAGCAGTTCTTC
TRBJ1-5 | TRBV2 | - | 14 | - | CASSLAGARQPQHF | TGTGCCAGCAGTCTAGCGGGGGCGCGGCAGCCCCAGCATTTT
TRBJ1-1 | TRBV11-2 | - | 15 | once | CASSLRQVGNTEAFF | TGTGCCAGCAGCCTTCGACAGGTGGGGAACACTGAAGCTTTCTTT
TRBJ2-7 | TRBV2 | - | 14 | few | CASSAVGGVLEQYF | TGTGCCAGCAGTGCCGTAGGCGGGGTTCTCGAGCAGTACTTC
TRBJ2-7 | TRBV6-1 | - | 16 | - | CASSEAPGRVPYEQYF | TGTGCCAGCAGTGAAGCCCCGGGCAGGGTACCCTACGAGCAGTACTTC
TRBJ2-2 | TRBV5-1 | TRBD2 | 16 | - | CASSLLAGVDTGELFF | TGCGCCAGCAGCCTGCTAGCGGGAGTGGACACCGGGGAGCTGTTTTTT
TRBJ2-1 | TRBV27 | - | 16 | - | CASSPRTASSYNEQFF | TGTGCCAGCAGTCCCCGGACCGCGAGCTCCTACAATGAGCAGTTCTTC
TRBJ2-5 | TRBV5-1 | - | 14 | - | CASSLHSGIETQYF | TGCGCCAGCAGCTTGCATTCAGGGATAGAGACCCAGTACTTC
TRBJ2-3 | TRBV7-3 | TRBD2 | 18 | - | CASSLVGRGRVITDTQYF | TGTGCCAGCAGCTTAGTGGGTCGAGGGAGGGTTATCACAGATACGCAGTATTTT
TRBJ2-1 | TRBV14 | TRBD2 | 17 | - | CASSHATGTRYYNEQFF | TGTGCCAGCAGCCATGCAACCGGGACTAGGTACTACAATGAGCAGTTCTTC
TRBJ2-1 | TRBV25-1 | - | 11 | once | CASSQQWEQFF | TGTGCCAGCAGTCAACAGTGGGAGCAGTTCTTC
TRBJ1-2 | TRBV5-1 | TRBD1 | 14 | few | CASSVDRGSSFYTF | TGCGCCAGCAGCGTGGACAGGGGGAGCTCTTTCTACACCTTC
TRBJ2-7 | TRBV5-4 | TRBD1 | 12 | - | CAIPGGGYEQYF | TGTGCCATCCCAGGGGGCGGCTACGAGCAGTACTTC
TRBJ1-2 | TRBV18 | - | 16 | - | CASSHRGRALDYGYTF | TGTGCCAGCTCACACCGTGGCCGGGCCCTGGACTATGGCTACACCTTC
TRBJ2-2 | TRBV2 | TRBD1 | 13 | - | CASRQGSTGELFF | TGTGCCAGCAGACAGGGGAGCACCGGGGAGCTGTTTTTT
TRBJ2-1 | TRBV6-6 | - | 15 | - | CASSYSRSSLNEQFF | TGTGCCAGCAGTTACTCAAGATCCAGCCTCAATGAGCAGTTCTTC
TRBJ2-7 | TRBV6-5 | - | 15 | - | CASSYSVEPRSEQYF | TGTGCCAGCAGTTACTCAGTCGAACCTCGAAGCGAGCAGTACTTC
TRBJ2-6 | TRBV6-5 | - | 16 | - | CASSYRGGTGANVLTF | TGTGCCAGCAGTTACAGGGGGGGGACTGGGGCCAACGTCCTGACTTTC
TRBJ2-7 | TRBV10-1 | - | 13 | - | CASSEGRGDEQCF | TGCGCCAGCAGTGAGGGTCGCGGGGACGAGCAGTGCTTC
TRBJ2-5 | TRBV7-3 | TRBD2 | 14 | once | CASSLGAGEETQYF | TGTGCCAGCAGCTTAGGCGCGGGGGAAGAGACCCAGTACTTC
TRBJ2-7 | TRBV5-5 | TRBD1 | 15 | - | CASSLVSTGTYEQYF | TGTGCCAGCAGCTTGGTCTCGACAGGGACCTACGAGCAGTACTTC
TRBJ2-3 | TRBV28 | TRBD2 | 14 | - | CASRPSGREYTQYF | TGTGCCAGCAGGCCTAGCGGGAGGGAATACACGCAGTATTTT
TRBJ2-1 | TRBV5-1 | - | 13 | - | CASSNSLWNEQFF | TGCGCCAGCAGTAACAGCCTCTGGAATGAGCAGTTCTTC
TRBJ2-7 | TRBV15 | - | 17 | - | CATSRGLPGTAPYEQYF | TGTGCCACCAGCAGAGGACTTCCCGGGACGGCTCCCTACGAGCAGTACTTC
TRBJ2-5 | TRBV27 | - | 13 | - | CASRGGGEETQYF | TGTGCCAGCAGGGGTGGCGGGGAGGAGACCCAGTACTTC
TRBJ2-5 | TRBV27 | - | 14 | - | CASSWGPVGETQYF | TGTGCCAGCAGTTGGGGCCCAGTAGGAGAGACCCAGTACTTC
TRBJ1-1 | TRBV27 | - | 16 | - | CASSPSTRTVNTEAFF | TGTGCCAGCAGTCCCTCCACCCGGACAGTGAACACTGAAGCTTTCTTT
TRBJ2-2 | TRBV6-6 | - | 14 | - | CASIRNLNTGELFF | TGTGCCAGCATCAGAAATTTGAACACCGGGGAGCTGTTTTTT
TRBJ2-1 | TRBV6-5 | - | 15 | - | CASSYSGTLYNEQFF | TGTGCCAGCAGTTACTCAGGGACCCTATACAATGAGCAGTTCTTC
TRBJ1-1 | TRBV28 | - | 14 | - | CASSLGGRGTEAFF | TGTGCCAGCAGTTTGGGGGGCCGCGGCACTGAAGCTTTCTTT
TRBJ2-3 | TRBV6-1 | - | 11 | - | CASSDTDTQYF | TGTGCCAGCAGTGACACAGATACGCAGTATTTT
TRBJ1-2 | TRBV6-1 | - | 15 | - | CASSEGGLPNYGYTF | TGTGCCAGCAGTGAAGGAGGACTTCCCAACTATGGCTACACCTTC
TRBJ1-2 | TRBV7-9 | - | 15 | - | CASSPGGSLGYGYTF | TGTGCCAGCAGCCCCGGAGGGTCCTTAGGCTATGGCTACACCTTC
TRBJ2-2 | TRBV7-3 | - | 12 | - | CASRLTPGELFF | TGTGCCAGCAGACTAACACCCGGGGAGCTGTTTTTT
TRBJ1-3 | TRBV9 | - | 15 | - | CASSYSQSSGNTIYF | TGTGCCAGCAGTTACTCACAGAGCTCTGGAAACACCATATATTTT